The rows below give T cell receptor beta chains drawn from one sample of a study of shared clonotypes between healthy human individuals. Using immunoSEQ multiplex PCR, the repertoire was profiled, and TCRdb retains in-frame clones only, with some absent. The data show about 520,000 clones, with 95% to 97% seen just once and under 0.065% held by the top ten. Sequenced material: naive CD4+ T cells sorted from blood. All receptors come from a woman aged 25-40 years in good health. The CDR3 runs from the conserved cysteine through the conserved F or W. A D gene is named only where the DNA matches it firmly. Rows give clone size only sometimes, using once, few, many, or a class for an expanded clone.

V gene	J gene	D gene	clone size	CDR3 protein	CDR3 DNA
TRBV5-4	TRBJ2-1	TRBD2	.	CASSLGTSGSSNEQFF	TGTGCCAGCAGCTTGGGGACTAGCGGGAGTAGCAATGAGCAGTTCTTC
TRBV11-2	TRBJ2-1	TRBD2	.	CASSTGLAGVNEQFF	TGTGCCAGCAGCACTGGACTAGCGGGAGTGAATGAGCAGTTCTTC
TRBV5-8	TRBJ2-1	.	.	CASSPGQAVNEQFF	TGTGCCAGCAGCCCCGGGCAGGCGGTCAATGAGCAGTTCTTC
TRBV18	TRBJ1-4	.	.	CASSLSARGATNEKLFF	TGTGCCAGCTCCCTCTCAGCAAGGGGCGCAACTAATGAAAAACTGTTTTTT
TRBV5-1	TRBJ1-2	.	.	CASSLDAGQGYGYTF	TGCGCCAGCAGCTTGGATGCAGGCCAGGGCTATGGCTACACCTTC
TRBV7-3	TRBJ2-2	.	.	CASSLTSRVGDTGELFF	TGTGCCAGCAGCTTAACGAGCAGGGTGGGGGACACCGGGGAGCTGTTTTTT
TRBV19	TRBJ2-7	TRBD2	once	CASSRTSGSGYEQYF	TGTGCCAGTAGCCGGACTAGCGGGAGTGGGTACGAGCAGTACTTC
TRBV6-5	TRBJ2-5	TRBD2	once	CASSSGSGSTETQYF	TGTGCCAGCAGTTCAGGTAGCGGGAGTACGGAGACCCAGTACTTC
TRBV7-9	TRBJ1-1	TRBD1	once	CASSSGGQALTEAFF	TGTGCCAGCAGCTCAGGAGGACAGGCACTCACTGAAGCTTTCTTT
TRBV21-1	TRBJ1-5	.	once	CASSTDRVHQPQHF	TGTGCCAGCAGCACCGACAGGGTCCATCAGCCCCAGCATTTT
TRBV28	TRBJ2-7	.	.	CASSFHSYEQYF	TGTGCCAGCAGTTTCCACTCCTACGAGCAGTACTTC
TRBV28	TRBJ1-3	.	.	CASSLSSGGYSGNTIYF	TGTGCCAGCAGTTTATCATCAGGTGGATACTCTGGAAACACCATATATTTT
TRBV7-2	TRBJ2-3	TRBD2	.	CASSFQLAVITDTQYF	TGTGCCAGCAGCTTCCAACTAGCGGTTATCACAGATACGCAGTATTTT
TRBV6-1	TRBJ1-2	.	.	CASRDSLFWGYTF	TGTGCCAGCAGGGACAGCCTCTTTTGGGGCTACACCTTC
TRBV27	TRBJ1-1	.	.	CASSRASAGGNTEAFF	TGTGCCAGCAGCCGTGCAAGTGCGGGGGGAAACACTGAAGCTTTCTTT
TRBV5-4	TRBJ2-2	TRBD2	.	CASSSPIAGGGTGELFF	TGTGCCAGCAGCTCCCCTATAGCGGGAGGCGGCACCGGGGAGCTGTTTTTT
TRBV28	TRBJ2-7	.	.	CASGGDSRSYEQYF	TGTGCCAGCGGGGGAGACAGCCGATCCTACGAGCAGTACTTC
TRBV28	TRBJ1-4	.	.	CASSLTRGYSGEKLFF	TGTGCCAGCAGTTTGACCCGGGGGTATAGTGGTGAAAAACTGTTTTTT
TRBV27	TRBJ1-5	.	.	CASSSQGSNQPQHF	TGTGCCAGCAGTTCGCAGGGTAGCAATCAGCCCCAGCATTTT
TRBV5-1	TRBJ2-1	TRBD2	.	CASSLELAGGNEQFF	TGCGCCAGCAGCTTAGAACTAGCGGGAGGTAATGAGCAGTTCTTC
TRBV19	TRBJ1-1	TRBD1	.	CASSRTGGYTEAFF	TGTGCCAGTAGCAGAACAGGGGGCTACACTGAAGCTTTCTTT